This T cell receptor beta chain was retrieved from a study of blood T cell repertoires in COVID-19. Study-wide background: PBMCs, B-cell-depleted T cells, or T cells provided the cDNA or gDNA that made up the material.

In the original workflow: Estimated nucleated cell counts came from reference gene primer amplification. TCRdb's table, derived via immunoSEQ multiplex PCR, lists solely in-frame clones and lacks some. V, J and clone size reflect that table, while D and trimming were determined from the DNA. Among approximately 300,000 clones, approximately 90% were seen once, and the ten largest hold roughly 2%. The CDR3 covers 13 residues. The V end lost 9 bases, the J end lost 4 bases, and 15 bases lay between the germline ends. Germline V lookup: CDR1 SGHRS, CDR2 YFSETQ. The sequenced sample consisted of peripheral blood. V is TRBV5-1 and J is TRBJ2-3; no firm D call. The receptor comes from a man aged 18 to 35 with active or convalescent COVID-19. CDR3 sequence: CAILEPRPDTQYF. DNA of the CDR3: TGCGCCATCCTAGAACCCCGGCCAGATACGCAGTATTTT.